This section outlines one T cell receptor (beta chain) sequence together with its context. This sample is part of a study of T cell changes during pregnancy in multiple sclerosis. Germline V lookup: CDR1 SEHNR, CDR2 FQNEAQ (reference sequence). The CDR3 covers 17 residues. J was trimmed by 5 bases and V by 1 base; bases with no gene match: 7. The protocol was immunoSEQ multiplex PCR, while the TCRdb copy is restricted to in-frame clones and leaves out a portion. The data show about 70,000 clones, around 90% seen once. This receptor was taken from a female donor with multiple sclerosis, enrolled in a pregnancy study. The chain has TRBV7-9 and TRBJ2-1; 11 positions agree with TRBD1. Material: CD4+ T cells from peripheral blood mononuclear cells, obtained after pregnancy. CDR3 coding DNA: TGTGCCAGCAGCTTAGGGACAGGGGGCTTTACACACAATGAGCAGTTCTTC. Protein: CASSLGTGGFTHNEQFF.